The 26 T cell receptor beta chains below were found in one sample sequenced in a study of cytomegalovirus exposure and HLA in healthy donors. PCR primers comprised 60 Vbeta and 13 Jbeta primers. Generated by immunoSEQ multiplex PCR, the TCRdb table keeps only in-frame clones and is missing some. This listing includes over 100,000 clones. The sample taken for sequencing was PBMCs. The receptor source for this set is a woman aged 40-49 years in good health and CMV-seropositive.

The chain uses TRBV6-4 and TRBJ2-1; 8 positions agree with TRBD2. The CDR3 is 15 amino acids. Germline trimming cut 2 bases from V and 7 bases from J; bases unmatched to any gene: 7. Germline CDR1 and CDR2: MRHNA and SNTAGT. CDR3: CASSDTAGAFNEQFF. The CDR3 region has the DNA TGTGCCAGCAGTGACACAGCGGGAGCTTTTAATGAGCAGTTCTTC.

The chain carries TRBV28 and TRBJ2-2, with 11 bases matching TRBD2. V lost 4 bases to trimming and J lost 5 bases; unmatched junction nucleotides: 6. The CDR3 runs to 16 residues. Germline V gene sequence: CDR1 MDHEN, CDR2 SYDVKM. The CDR3 DNA follows: TGTGCCAGCAGTTCCGGGACTAGCGGTATTACCGGGGAGCTGTTTTTT. Translated: CASSSGTSGITGELFF.

Note on this clone: The sample carries other DNA sequences with the same CDR3. The rearrangement uses TRBV19 and TRBJ2-5; 12 bases are shared with TRBD2. The CDR3 is 15 amino acids. After removal of 3 bases from V and 4 bases from J, the junction contained 3 bases not matched to a gene. Germline V gene lookup returns CDR1 LNHDA and CDR2 SQIVND (reference sequence). The CDR3 here is CASSMTSGSPETQYF. CDR3 DNA: TGTGCCAGTAGTATGACTAGCGGGAGTCCAGAGACCCAGTACTTC.

The chain is built from TRBV7-9 and TRBJ2-3; 8 bases are shared with TRBD2. V gave up 5 bases and J gave up 1 base; unmatched junction bases: 11. This CDR3 contains 17 residues. CDR1 and CDR2 (germline): SEHNR, FQNEAQ (reference sequence). The CDR3 DNA reads as TGTGCCAGCAGCGAACCCCGGGGGGGCGCTGGCACAGATACGCAGTATTTT. Its protein product is CASSEPRGGAGTDTQYF.

The chain uses TRBV7-2 and TRBJ2-1; TRBD2 matches at 10 bases. The CDR3 totals 16 residues. Per the germline V gene, CDR1 is SGHTA and CDR2 is FQGNSA. V dropped 5 bases and J dropped 8; count of bases not matched to a gene: 12. CDR3 nucleotides: TGTGCCAGCAGCCCGCCCACTAGCGGGACTAGGGATGAGCAGTTCTTC. As protein: CASSPPTSGTRDEQFF.

The rearrangement uses TRBV12-2 and TRBJ2-7; TRBD2 is the table's D call, not checked against the DNA. TRBV12-2 is an annotated pseudogene. This CDR3 is 18 amino acids long. For the CDR3, the DNA is TGTGCAAGTCGCTTAAATGACCGGCCGGGACTAGCGTCATACGAGCAGTACTTC. Translating it yields CASRLNDRPGLASYEQYF.

The CDR3 coding sequence is TGTGCCAGCAGCATGTACGTGACCGGCGGGATTGGCTACACCTTC. It translates to CASSMYVTGGIGYTF. The V and J genes are TRBV5-4 and TRBJ1-2, with no clear D. This CDR3 comprises 15 residues. Germline-derived CDR1 and CDR2 are SGHNT and YYREEE (reference sequence). Between the trimmed V and J ends, which lost 4 bases and 7 bases, there was a span of 20 bases.

This chain uses TRBV5-6 with TRBJ2-7; 7 nucleotides match TRBD1. The CDR3 extends over 15 amino acids. Unmatched junction bases numbered 7, after V lost 2 bases and J lost 2 bases. Germline V CDR1 and CDR2: SGHDT, YYEEEE. The CDR3 bases are TGTGCCAGCAGCTTATGGGGGACAGCCCCCTACGAGCAGTACTTC. This gives the protein CASSLWGTAPYEQYF.

The V call is TRBV5-1, the J call TRBJ2-2, with a weak D call TRBD1 (5 bases). CDR3 length equals 16 residues. V dropped 4 bases and J dropped 0 bases, with 13 bases sitting between them. Looked up from germline, CDR1 is SGHRS and CDR2 is YFSETQ. This chain's CDR3 is CASSHRSGTNTGELFF. CDR3 coding DNA: TGCGCCAGCAGCCATCGATCAGGGACGAACACCGGGGAGCTGTTTTTT.

The chain uses TRBV21-1 and TRBJ2-7; the D call of TRBD1 is as the table states it, not checked on the DNA. TRBV21-1 constitutes a pseudogene. This CDR3 region has 16 residues. The CDR3 is CASSKIPGHPIDEQYF. The DNA of the CDR3 is TGTGCCAGCAGCAAAATACCCGGACACCCGATTGACGAGCAGTACTTC.

The V gene is TRBV4-1, the J gene TRBJ1-6; the match to TRBD1 covers 7 bases. Germline V lookup: CDR1 MGHRA, CDR2 YSYEKL. The CDR3 runs 18 residues. Germline trimming cut 4 bases from V and 0 bases from J; bases unmatched to any gene: 9. Here the CDR3 reads CASSRGTAGHSYNSPLHF. CDR3 nucleotide sequence: TGCGCCAGCAGCCGAGGGACAGCCGGACACTCCTATAATTCACCCCTCCACTTT.

The chain links TRBV7-3 to TRBJ2-1; no clear D. The CDR3 totals 15 residues. Trimming pared 0 bases from V and 5 bases from J, leaving 11 bases between. CDR1 and CDR2 (germline): SGHTA, FQGTGA. The CDR3, as DNA: TGTGCCAGCAGCTTAACCCCCTTTCGTGACAATGAGCAGTTCTTC. Amino acid sequence: CASSLTPFRDNEQFF.

The rearrangement uses TRBV7-9 and TRBJ2-1; D is perhaps TRBD2 (5 bases). The CDR3 length is 14 residues. Germline assignment: CDR1 SEHNR and CDR2 FQNEAQ (reference sequence). The V gene lost 4 bases and the J gene lost 10 bases, with 17 bases spanning the gap. The chain's CDR3 is CASSSNTVPGEQFF. The DNA of the CDR3 is TGTGCCAGCAGCTCGAACACCGTCCCGGGAGAGCAGTTCTTC.

The rearrangement joins TRBV28 to TRBJ2-7; D unresolved. Germline assignment: CDR1 MDHEN and CDR2 SYDVKM. The CDR3 has 11 residues. Trimming pared 7 bases from V and 4 bases from J, leaving 8 bases between. The CDR3 sequence is CASMSPYEQYF. In nucleotides, the CDR3 is TGTGCCAGCATGTCCCCATACGAGCAGTACTTC.

V is TRBV2 and J is TRBJ2-3, with no clear D. Germline CDR1 SNHLY, CDR2 FYNNEI. Trimming took off 6 bases at V and 5 bases at J, with 15 bases between the two ends. This CDR3 spans 14 amino acids. CDR3 residues: CASRYGLSGDTQYF. In nucleotides, the CDR3 is TGTGCCAGCAGGTACGGTCTCTCAGGAGATACGCAGTATTTT.

The gene calls are TRBV7-2 and TRBJ1-2; 8 nucleotides match TRBD1. V lost 6 bases, J lost 2 bases, and 5 bases stayed unmatched. Germline CDR1 SGHTA, CDR2 FQGNSA. This CDR3 comprises 14 residues. The CDR3 nucleotides read TGTGCCAGCAGGGGACAGGAGGGAAACTATGGCTACACCTTC. Its translation is CASRGQEGNYGYTF.

The rearrangement links TRBV10-2 to TRBJ2-2, with 8 positions matching TRBD2. The V gene end was trimmed by 0 bases and the J gene end by 5 bases; junction bases not matched to a gene: 5. The CDR3 extends over 16 amino acids. Germline V gene sequence: CDR1 WSHSY, CDR2 SAAADI. The CDR3 DNA is TGCGCCAGCAGTGAGTCGGCCAGCGGGGGTACCGGGGAGCTGTTTTTT. Protein: CASSESASGGTGELFF.

This rearrangement joins TRBV28 to TRBJ2-7; tentatively, D is TRBD2 (6 bases). V was trimmed by 2 bases and J by 3 bases, leaving 11 bases between them. The CDR3 runs to 14 residues. Germline V gene sequence: CDR1 MDHEN, CDR2 SYDVKM. The CDR3 loop reads CASSLTGSGYEQYF. In nucleotides, the CDR3 is TGTGCCAGCAGTTTAACTGGTAGCGGCTACGAGCAGTACTTC.

The V and J genes are TRBV19 and TRBJ1-1; D unresolved. The CDR3 loop spans 14 amino acids. Germline assignment: CDR1 LNHDA and CDR2 SQIVND (reference sequence). With 2 bases removed from V and 1 base from J, the gap between germline ends came to 8 bases. The DNA of the CDR3 is TGTGCCAGTAGTATAACTCGGGGGAACACTGAAGCTTTCTTT. Amino acids: CASSITRGNTEAFF.

The chain joins TRBV5-1 to TRBJ2-7, with TRBD1 matching 7 bases. V trimming: 7 bases; J trimming: 3 bases; junction bases outside the gene matches: 16. The CDR3 is 16 residues long. Germline loops: CDR1 SGHRS, CDR2 YFSETQ. The DNA for the CDR3 is TGCGCCAGCGGATCGATTGCAGGGGGTCACCTCTACGAGCAGTACTTC. It translates to CASGSIAGGHLYEQYF.

The chain has TRBV30 and TRBJ1-1; D is unclear. The CDR3 sequence is 12 residues long. CDR1 is GTSNPN, CDR2 SVGIG, per germline (reference sequence). V dropped 8 bases and J dropped 4 bases, with 14 bases sitting between them. CDR3 region: CARRLVTTEAFF. For the CDR3, the DNA is TGTGCCCGCCGACTGGTTACCACTGAAGCTTTCTTT.

J is TRBJ2-2 and V is TRBV5-4, with 7 positions matching TRBD1. The V gene's germline CDR1 is SGHNT and CDR2 YYREEE (reference sequence). The J segment lost 2 bases and the V segment lost 2 bases, leaving 6 bases of the junction unmatched. The CDR3 extends over 16 amino acids. The CDR3 DNA follows: TGTGCCAGCAGCTTCCCGGACAGGAGAAACACCGGGGAGCTGTTTTTT. Translated: CASSFPDRRNTGELFF.

The chain couples TRBV10-3 to TRBJ2-7; the match to TRBD1 covers 10 bases. The CDR3 is 14 residues long. CDR1 and CDR2 (germline): ENHRY, SYGVKD. V trimming: 10 bases; J trimming: 6 bases; junction bases outside the gene matches: 12. The CDR3 protein is CASTTGTGDGEQYF. In nucleotides, the CDR3 is TGTGCCAGCACAACCGGGACAGGGGACGGCGAGCAGTACTTC.

V usage is TRBV18 and J usage is TRBJ1-5, with 8 bases fitting TRBD1. Trimming took 6 bases from V and 1 from J; bases not matched to a gene: 11. The CDR3 contains 17 residues. Germline lookup yields CDR1 KGHSH and CDR2 LQKENI. CDR3 loop: CASSSDRAGMSNQPQHF. CDR3 nucleotide sequence: TGTGCCAGCTCTTCGGACAGGGCGGGTATGAGCAATCAGCCCCAGCATTTT.

The chain carries TRBV7-2 and TRBJ2-5; D call uncertain. The CDR3 totals 14 residues. The V gene lost 3 bases and the J gene lost 5 bases, with 13 bases spanning the gap. CDR1 SGHTA and CDR2 FQGNSA come from the germline V gene. CDR3 region: CASSLSRLVETQYF. The CDR3 DNA sequence: TGTGCCAGCAGCTTGTCGAGACTCGTGGAGACCCAGTACTTC.

The genes are TRBV13 and TRBJ1-3; the match to TRBD1 covers 10 bases. Germline V gene data show CDR1 as PRHDT and CDR2 as FYEKMQ (reference sequence). Trimming removed 5 bases from V and 3 bases from J; junction bases left unmatched: 13. The CDR3 sequence is 18 residues long. The DNA of the CDR3 is TGTGCCAGCAGCCCTCGACAGGGGGCGCAAGGTCGTGGAAACACCATATATTTT. This sequence encodes CASSPRQGAQGRGNTIYF.